The source of this T cell receptor beta chain is a study of memory CD4+ T cells and cytomegalovirus serostatus. Sequencing was performed with immunoSEQ multiplex PCR; in TCRdb, only in-frame clones are kept and a portion is missing. This table holds roughly 49,000 clones, about 79% found once. Single viable CD3+CD4+CD8-CD45RO+ cells were sorted as the memory CD4+ T cells. In germline, CDR1 is MDHEN, CDR2 SYDVKM. Trimming stripped 2 bases from V and 0 bases from J, with 8 bases between. The CDR3 loop spans 15 amino acids. This receptor was identified in an adult in good health and CMV-seronegative. The rearrangement uses TRBV28 and TRBJ1-3; D is unclear. Material: memory CD4+ T cells from blood. CDR3 nucleotide sequence: TGTGCCAGCAGTTTACCGTTACCCTCTGGAAACACCATATATTTT. It translates to CASSLPLPSGNTIYF.